This record covers a single TCR beta chain. This sample was taken from a study of blood T cell repertoires in COVID-19. Study-wide background: The United States, Italy and Spain supplied acute and convalescent COVID-19 samples. From T cells, B-cell-depleted T cells, or PBMCs came the material, which was cDNA or gDNA.

V was clipped by 5 bases and J by 10 bases; unmatched bases: 9. This CDR3 region has 15 residues. Germline lookup yields CDR1 MNHEY and CDR2 SVGEGT. Using immunoSEQ multiplex PCR, the repertoire was profiled, and TCRdb retains in-frame clones only, with some absent. The sample lists about 100,000 clones; 75% to 90% were seen once. Sequenced: peripheral blood. This receptor was taken from a human donor with active COVID-19. The donor label of this sample is uncertain. The chain joins TRBV6-2 or TRBV6-3 to TRBJ1-6; TRBD1 matches 9 bases. CDR3 DNA: TGTGCCAGCAGTCGCTTAGGACAGGGGTTCTCACCCCTCCACTTT. As protein: CASSRLGQGFSPLHF.